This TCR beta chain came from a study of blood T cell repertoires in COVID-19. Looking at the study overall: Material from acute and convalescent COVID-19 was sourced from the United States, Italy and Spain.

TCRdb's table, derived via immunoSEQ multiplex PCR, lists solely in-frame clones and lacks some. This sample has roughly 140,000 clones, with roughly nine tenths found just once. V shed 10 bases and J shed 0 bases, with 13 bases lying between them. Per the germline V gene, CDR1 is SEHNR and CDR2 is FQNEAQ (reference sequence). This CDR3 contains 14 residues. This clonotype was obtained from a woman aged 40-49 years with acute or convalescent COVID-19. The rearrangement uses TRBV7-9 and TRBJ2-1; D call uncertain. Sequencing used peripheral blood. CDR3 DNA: TGTGCCACGTCCGAGAGGAGCTCCTACAATGAGCAGTTCTTC. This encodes CATSERSSYNEQFF.